This T cell receptor beta chain was sequenced during a study of T cell repertoires in ileal Crohn's disease. General study results and limits: All patients with clonality above 26.8% had endoscopic recurrence.

A remark on this clone: Antigen unknown.

Germline-derived CDR1 and CDR2 are MNHNS and SASEGT. The CDR3 extends over 15 amino acids. The J segment lost 4 bases and the V segment lost 5 bases, leaving 8 bases of the junction unmatched. Data came from immunoSEQ multiplex PCR; TCRdb stores just in-frame clones and leaves some out. The repertoire holds about 9,000 clones, with over 65% as singletons. Time point specified: neoterminal ileum biopsy at postoperative endoscopy, about 6 months after surgery. This TCR came from an adult with Crohn's disease. The chain has TRBV6-1 and TRBJ2-5; 9 nucleotides match TRBD1. The specimen sequenced was ileal tissue. CDR3 region: CASSWRTGVRETQYF. The CDR3 nucleotides read TGTGCCAGCAGTTGGAGGACAGGGGTAAGAGAGACCCAGTACTTC.